This T cell receptor (beta chain) derives from a study of blood T cell repertoires in COVID-19. Profiled with immunoSEQ multiplex PCR; TCRdb holds only in-frame clones, not every one. The sample shows under 400,000 clones, about nine tenths of them seen only once. The CDR3 has 14 amino acids. Germline values: CDR1 MDHEN, CDR2 SYDVKM. V was clipped by 8 bases and J by 7 bases, with 20 bases between them. The sequence was obtained from a woman aged 55-70 years with COVID-19, enrolled during active disease. The chain combines TRBV28 with TRBJ1-1; D might be TRBD1 (5 bases). The sequenced sample consisted of peripheral blood. In nucleotides, the CDR3 is TGTGCCAGCCTCCGGGAGGGGCAGCGCCTTGAAGCTTTCTTT. It yields the protein CASLREGQRLEAFF.